Detailed here is one T cell receptor beta chain. The CDR3 is 16 amino acids. Germline loops: CDR1 SGDLS, CDR2 YYNGEE. The trim removed 4 bases at V and 5 bases at J, leaving 13 bases unmatched. This sample was included in a study of blood T cell repertoires in COVID-19. Study summary: The samples span acute and convalescent COVID-19 from the United States, Italy and Spain. In each case, the material was cDNA or gDNA derived from T cells, B-cell-depleted T cells, or PBMCs.

Assay: immunoSEQ multiplex PCR; the TCRdb copy retains only in-frame clones and omits some. The data contain about 120,000 clones, around 88% of them singletons. This rearrangement joins TRBV9 to TRBJ2-7; 9 bases agree with TRBD2. The sequenced sample was peripheral blood. This TCR derives from a woman aged 45-65 years with active or convalescent COVID-19. The CDR3 bases are TGTGCCAGCAGCCCACAAGCGGGAGGCCTCGCAGACGAGCAGTACTTC. As protein: CASSPQAGGLADEQYF.